This T cell receptor beta chain was recorded in a study of T cells expressing NK-cell markers. TCRdb re-called the 5' RACE reads; one entry per CDR3 protein, DNA not given. The sample data list a few hundred thousand distinct CDR3 sequences. This CDR3 spans 13 amino acids. CDR1 DFQATT and CDR2 SNEGSKA come from the germline V gene (reference sequence). The chain links TRBV20-1 to TRBJ1-5. The sequencing sample was made of blood T cells: a sorted CD56 or NKG2C T cell subset, CD4+ or CD8+ T cells, or bulk PBMC T cells (not recorded which). The source is a man aged 18-75 years in good health. The chain's CDR3 is CSASRGFNQPQHF.